This T cell receptor (beta chain) is drawn from a study of OX40 agonist ivuxolimab in advanced cancers. Study as a whole: Patients were dosed with the agonistic anti-OX40 (CD134) antibody ivuxolimab. Dose-escalation cases comprised hepatocellular carcinoma, melanoma, renal cell or head and neck cancer. Prior anti-PD-1, anti-PD-L1 or anti-CTLA-4 therapy did not bar entry, and approximately 43% had some.

This clone occurred a few times. Sequenced by immunoSEQ multiplex PCR; TCRdb stores in-frame clones only, minus some. Among almost 70,000 clones listed, roughly 85% were seen once. Germline-derived CDR1 and CDR2 are MNHEY and SVGAGI. Trimming removed 5 bases from V and 4 bases from J, with 14 bases in between. The length of the CDR3 is 14 residues. This TCR came from an adult with an advanced solid tumor such as melanoma, head and neck, liver or kidney cancer. The sequences come from CD4+ or CD8+ T cells sorted from blood, collected in a trial of the OX40 agonist ivuxolimab. The chain is built from TRBV6-5 and TRBJ1-2, with D possibly TRBD1 on 5 matching bases. Here the CDR3 reads CASSRAPGLYGYTF. The CDR3 DNA reads as TGTGCCAGCAGTCGAGCCCCAGGGCTCTATGGCTACACCTTC.